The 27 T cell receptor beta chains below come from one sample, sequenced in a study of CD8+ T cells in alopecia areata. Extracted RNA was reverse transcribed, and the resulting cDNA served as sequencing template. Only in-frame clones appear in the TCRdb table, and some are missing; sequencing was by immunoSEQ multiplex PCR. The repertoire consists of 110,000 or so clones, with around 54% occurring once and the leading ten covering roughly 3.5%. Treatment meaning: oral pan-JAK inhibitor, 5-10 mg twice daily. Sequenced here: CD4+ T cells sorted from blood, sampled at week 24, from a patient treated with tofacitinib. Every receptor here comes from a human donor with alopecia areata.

DNA of the CDR3: TGCAGTGCTAACGCCTACACTGAAGCTTTCTTT. Translating gives CSANAYTEAFF. The rearrangement uses TRBV20-1 and TRBJ1-1; D not certain. Trimming removed 4 bases from V and 3 bases from J, with 6 bases in between. Per the germline V gene, CDR1 is DFQATT and CDR2 is SNEGSKA (reference sequence). The CDR3 loop spans 11 amino acids.

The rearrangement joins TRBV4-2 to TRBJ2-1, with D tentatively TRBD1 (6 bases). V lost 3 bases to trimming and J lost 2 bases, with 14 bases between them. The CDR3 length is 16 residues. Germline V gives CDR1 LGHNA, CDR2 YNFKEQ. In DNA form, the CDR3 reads TGTGCCAGCAGCCAGGACCGGAAGGGGGCCTACAATGAGCAGTTCTTC. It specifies CASSQDRKGAYNEQFF.

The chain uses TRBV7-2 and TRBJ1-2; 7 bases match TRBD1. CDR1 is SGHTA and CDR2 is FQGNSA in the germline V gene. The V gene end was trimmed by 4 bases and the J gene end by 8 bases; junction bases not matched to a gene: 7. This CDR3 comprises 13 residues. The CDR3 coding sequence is TGTGCCAGCAGCTCCAGGACAGGAGAGGGCTACACCTTC. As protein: CASSSRTGEGYTF.

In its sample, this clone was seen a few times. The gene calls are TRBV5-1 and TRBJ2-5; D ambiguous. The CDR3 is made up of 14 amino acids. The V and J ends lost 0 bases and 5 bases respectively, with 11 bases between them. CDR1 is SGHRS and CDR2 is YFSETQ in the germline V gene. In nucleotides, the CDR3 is TGCGCCAGCAGCTTGGCCTCAACGGATGAGACCCAGTACTTC. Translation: CASSLASTDETQYF. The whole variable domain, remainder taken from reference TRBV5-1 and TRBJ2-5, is KAGVTQTPRYLIKTRGQQVTLSCSPISGHRSVSWYQQTPGQGLQFLFEYFSETQRNKGNFPGRFSGRQFSNSRSEMNVSTLELGDSALYLCASSLASTDETQYFGPGTRLLVL.

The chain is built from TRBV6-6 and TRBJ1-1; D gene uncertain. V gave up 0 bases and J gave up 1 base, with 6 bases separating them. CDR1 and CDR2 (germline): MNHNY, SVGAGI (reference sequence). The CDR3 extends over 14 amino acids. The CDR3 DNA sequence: TGTGCCAGCAGTTACTCGCAGAGGAACACTGAAGCTTTCTTT. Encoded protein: CASSYSQRNTEAFF.

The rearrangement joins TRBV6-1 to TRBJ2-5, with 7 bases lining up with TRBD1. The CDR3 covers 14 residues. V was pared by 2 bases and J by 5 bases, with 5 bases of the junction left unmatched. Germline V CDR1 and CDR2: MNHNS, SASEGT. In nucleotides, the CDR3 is TGTGCCAGCAGTGAAACAGGGGTCGGGGAGACCCAGTACTTC. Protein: CASSETGVGETQYF.

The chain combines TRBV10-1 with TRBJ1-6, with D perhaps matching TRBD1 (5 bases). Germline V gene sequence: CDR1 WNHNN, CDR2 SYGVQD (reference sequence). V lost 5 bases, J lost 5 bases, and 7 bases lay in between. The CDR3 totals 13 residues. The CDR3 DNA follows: TGCGCCAGCAGTCGGGGCGATAATTCACCCCTCCACTTT. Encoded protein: CASSRGDNSPLHF.

CDR3 sequence reads: CASSFRGGLNPLYQETQYF. For the CDR3, the DNA is TGTGCCAGCAGTTTCCGGGGGGGACTTAATCCATTGTACCAAGAGACCCAGTACTTC. The V and J genes are TRBV27 and TRBJ2-5; 8 bases are a match to TRBD2. V dropped 3 bases and J dropped 0; count of bases not matched to a gene: 15. CDR3 length: 19 amino acids. CDR1 is MNHEY and CDR2 is SMNVEV in the germline V gene (reference sequence).

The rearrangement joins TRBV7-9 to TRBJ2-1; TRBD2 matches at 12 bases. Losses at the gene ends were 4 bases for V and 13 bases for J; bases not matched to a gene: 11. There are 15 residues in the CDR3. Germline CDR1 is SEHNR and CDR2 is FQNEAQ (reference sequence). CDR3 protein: CASSSRLAGAPPQFF. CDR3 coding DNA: TGTGCCAGCAGCTCTAGACTAGCGGGGGCCCCCCCTCAGTTCTTC.

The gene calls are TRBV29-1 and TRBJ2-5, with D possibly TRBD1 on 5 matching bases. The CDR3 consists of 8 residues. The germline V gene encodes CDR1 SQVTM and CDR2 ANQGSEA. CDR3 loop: CSQGTQYF. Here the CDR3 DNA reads TGCAGTCAGGGGACCCAGTACTTC.

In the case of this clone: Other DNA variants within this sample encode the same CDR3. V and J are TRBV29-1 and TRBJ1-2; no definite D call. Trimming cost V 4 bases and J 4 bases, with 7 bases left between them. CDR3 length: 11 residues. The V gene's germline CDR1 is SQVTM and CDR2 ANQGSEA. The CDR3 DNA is TGCAGCGTTGGGTTCGGCTATGGCTACACCTTC. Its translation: CSVGFGYGYTF.

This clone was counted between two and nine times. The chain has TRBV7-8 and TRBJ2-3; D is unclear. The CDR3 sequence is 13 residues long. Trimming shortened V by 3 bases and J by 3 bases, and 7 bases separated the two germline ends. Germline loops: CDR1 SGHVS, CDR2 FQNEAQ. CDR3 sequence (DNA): TGTGCCAGCAGCTTGCTCAGAACAGATACGCAGTATTTT. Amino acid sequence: CASSLLRTDTQYF.

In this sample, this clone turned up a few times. The CDR3 DNA reads as TGCAGCGCAGTACCCGGACAGGAGCAAGAGACCCAGTACTTC. Residues: CSAVPGQEQETQYF. This rearrangement joins TRBV29-1 to TRBJ2-5; 7 bases agree with TRBD1. CDR3 length: 14 residues. The V gene end was trimmed by 7 bases and the J gene end by 2 bases; junction bases not matched to a gene: 10. CDR1 and CDR2 from the germline V gene are SQVTM and ANQGSEA.

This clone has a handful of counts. This chain's CDR3 is CASSQAGAVQGARAGELFF. CDR3 DNA: TGCGCCAGCAGCCAGGCCGGCGCCGTGCAGGGGGCTAGGGCCGGGGAGCTGTTTTTT. The chain joins TRBV4-1 to TRBJ2-2; TRBD1 matches at 8 bases. The germline V gene encodes CDR1 MGHRA and CDR2 YSYEKL. The ends lost 3 bases at V and 6 bases at J; junction bases unmatched: 18. The CDR3 totals 19 residues.

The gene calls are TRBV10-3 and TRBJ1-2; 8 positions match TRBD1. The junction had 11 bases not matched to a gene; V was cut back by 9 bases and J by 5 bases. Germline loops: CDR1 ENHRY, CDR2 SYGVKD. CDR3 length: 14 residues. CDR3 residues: CAIWDRSRSYGYTF. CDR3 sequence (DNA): TGTGCCATTTGGGACAGGTCCCGCTCTTATGGCTACACCTTC.

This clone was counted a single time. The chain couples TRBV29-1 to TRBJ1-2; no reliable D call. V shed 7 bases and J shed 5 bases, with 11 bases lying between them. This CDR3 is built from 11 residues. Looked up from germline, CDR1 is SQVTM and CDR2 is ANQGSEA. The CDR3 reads CSGAGSYGYTF. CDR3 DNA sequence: TGCAGCGGCGCCGGTAGTTATGGCTACACCTTC.

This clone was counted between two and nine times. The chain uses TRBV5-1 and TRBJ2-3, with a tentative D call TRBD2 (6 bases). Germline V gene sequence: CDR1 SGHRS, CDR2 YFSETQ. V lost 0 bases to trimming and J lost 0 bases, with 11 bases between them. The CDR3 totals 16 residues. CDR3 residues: CASSLDGTGSTDTQYF. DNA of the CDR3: TGCGCCAGCAGCTTGGATGGGACTGGAAGCACAGATACGCAGTATTTT. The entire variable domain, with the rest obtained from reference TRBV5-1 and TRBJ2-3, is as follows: KAGVTQTPRYLIKTRGQQVTLSCSPISGHRSVSWYQQTPGQGLQFLFEYFSETQRNKGNFPGRFSGRQFSNSRSEMNVSTLELGDSALYLCASSLDGTGSTDTQYFGPGTRLTVL.

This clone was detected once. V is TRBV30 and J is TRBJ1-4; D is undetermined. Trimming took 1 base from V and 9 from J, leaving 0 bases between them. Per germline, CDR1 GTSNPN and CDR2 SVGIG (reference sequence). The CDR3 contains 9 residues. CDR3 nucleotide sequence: TGTGCCTGGAGTGAAAAACTGTTTTTT. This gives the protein CAWSEKLFF. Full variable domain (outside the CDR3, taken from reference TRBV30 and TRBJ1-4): SQTIHQWPATLVQPVGSPLSLECTVEGTSNPNLYWYRQAAGRGLQLLFYSVGIGQISSEVPQNLSASRPQDRQFILSSKKLLLSDSGFYLCAWSEKLFFGSGTQLSVL.

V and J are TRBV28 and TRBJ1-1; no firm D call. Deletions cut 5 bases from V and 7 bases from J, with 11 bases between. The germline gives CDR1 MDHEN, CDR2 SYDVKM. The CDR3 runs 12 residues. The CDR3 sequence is CASSPEVGEAFF. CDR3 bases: TGTGCCAGCAGTCCGGAGGTGGGTGAAGCTTTCTTT. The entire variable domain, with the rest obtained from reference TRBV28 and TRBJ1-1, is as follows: DVKVTQSSRYLVKRTGEKVFLECVQDMDHENMFWYRQDPGLGLRLIYFSYDVKMKEKGDIPEGYSVSREKKERFSLILESASTNQTSMYLCASSPEVGEAFFGQGTRLTVV.

Here the CDR3 reads CASSQDTESYEQYF. DNA of the CDR3: TGTGCCAGCAGCCAAGATACGGAATCCTACGAGCAGTACTTC. The rearrangement uses TRBV2 and TRBJ2-7; D gene ambiguous. This CDR3 is built from 14 residues. Trimming removed 6 bases from V and 1 base from J, with 13 bases in between. CDR1 is SNHLY and CDR2 is FYNNEI in the germline V gene.

CDR3 residues: CSVARGYNTEAFF. CDR3 sequence (DNA): TGCAGCGTGGCGCGGGGGTATAACACTGAAGCTTTCTTT. The chain joins TRBV29-1 to TRBJ1-1; a possible D gene is TRBD1 (5 bases). Germline-derived CDR1 and CDR2 are SQVTM and ANQGSEA. With 6 bases removed from V and 2 bases from J, the gap between germline ends came to 13 bases. The length of the CDR3 is 13 residues.

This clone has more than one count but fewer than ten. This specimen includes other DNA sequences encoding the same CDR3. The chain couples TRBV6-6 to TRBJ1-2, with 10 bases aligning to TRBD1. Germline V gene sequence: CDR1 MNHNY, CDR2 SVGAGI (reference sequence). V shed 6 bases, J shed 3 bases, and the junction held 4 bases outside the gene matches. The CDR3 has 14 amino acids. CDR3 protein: CASSHGQGDYGYTF. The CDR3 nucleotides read TGTGCCAGCAGCCACGGACAGGGGGACTATGGCTACACCTTC.

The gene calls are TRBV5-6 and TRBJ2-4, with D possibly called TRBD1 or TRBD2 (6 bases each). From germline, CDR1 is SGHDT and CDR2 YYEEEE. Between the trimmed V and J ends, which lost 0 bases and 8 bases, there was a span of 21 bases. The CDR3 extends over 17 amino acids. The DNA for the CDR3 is TGTGCCAGCAGCTTGGACGGGGGCAGGAGCTTTTGGGACATTCAGTACTTC. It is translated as CASSLDGGRSFWDIQYF.

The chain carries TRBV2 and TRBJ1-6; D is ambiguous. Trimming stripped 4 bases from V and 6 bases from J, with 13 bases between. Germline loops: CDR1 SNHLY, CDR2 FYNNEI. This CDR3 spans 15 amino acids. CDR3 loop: CASSGSSSLNSPLHF. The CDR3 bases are TGTGCCAGCAGTGGAAGTTCATCCCTTAATTCACCCCTCCACTTT. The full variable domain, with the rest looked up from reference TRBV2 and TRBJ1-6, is EPEVTQTPSHQVTQMGQEVILRCVPISNHLYFYWYRQILGQKVEFLVSFYNNEISEKSEIFDDQFSVERPDGSNFTLKIRSTKLEDSAMYFCASSGSSSLNSPLHFGNGTRLTVT.

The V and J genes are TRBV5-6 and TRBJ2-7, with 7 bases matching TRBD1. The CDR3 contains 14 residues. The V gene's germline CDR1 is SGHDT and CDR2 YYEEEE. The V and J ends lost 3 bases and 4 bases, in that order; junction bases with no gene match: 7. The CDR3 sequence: CASSWGTEFYEQYF. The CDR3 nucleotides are TGTGCCAGCAGCTGGGGGACAGAGTTTTACGAGCAGTACTTC.

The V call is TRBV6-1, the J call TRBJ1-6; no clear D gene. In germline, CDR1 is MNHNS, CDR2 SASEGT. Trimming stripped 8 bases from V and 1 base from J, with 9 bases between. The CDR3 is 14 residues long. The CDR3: CASGGRSYNSPLHF. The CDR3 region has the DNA TGTGCCAGCGGAGGACGGTCCTATAATTCACCCCTCCACTTT.

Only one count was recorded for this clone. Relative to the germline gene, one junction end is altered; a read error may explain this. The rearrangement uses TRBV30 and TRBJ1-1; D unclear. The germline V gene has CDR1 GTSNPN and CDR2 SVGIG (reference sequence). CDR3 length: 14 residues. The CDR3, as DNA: TGTGCCTGGATATCGGGTTTGGGGAACACTAAAGCTTTCTTT. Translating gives CAWISGLGNTKAFF.